These T cell receptor beta chains were read from a single sample in a study of CD8 T cells in Susac syndrome. One entry per CDR3 protein results from TCRdb running MiXCR on the immunoSEQ multiplex PCR reads. The sample lists about 120,000 distinct CDR3 sequences, about 95% seen once, with roughly 0.092% in the top ten. Material: CD4+ T cells from PBMCs. The source of these receptors is a human donor in good health. CDR3s include the opening cysteine and the closing phenylalanine or tryptophan. The D gene is left open where the match is weak. Rows give clone size only sometimes, using once, few, many, or a class for an expanded clone.

TRBJ1-1	once	TRBV3-1	TRBD1	TGTGCCAGCGGGCCAGGGGGCTTGATGTCGAGCACTGAAGCTTTCTTT	CASGPGGLMSSTEAFF
TRBJ2-1	.	TRBV27	.	TGTGCCAGCAGTTTCCGGGACTCCCCAGGGGGCAATGAGCAGTTCTTC	CASSFRDSPGGNEQFF
TRBJ2-3	.	TRBV2	.	TGTGCCAGCAGGGCGGGACCCTCCACAGATACGCAGTATTTT	CASRAGPSTDTQYF
TRBJ2-5	.	TRBV5-5	TRBD1	TGTGCCAGCAGCTTGGACTCGACAGGGGGCCGAAGAACCCAGTACTTC	CASSLDSTGGRRTQYF
TRBJ1-2	.	TRBV7-2	TRBD1	TGTGCCAGCAGCTTAGGCCCGGGACAGCGACTAGACTATGGCTACACCTTC	CASSLGPGQRLDYGYTF
TRBJ2-7	.	TRBV24-1	TRBD1	TGTGCCACCAGTGATGTTGGACAGGGCGCCTACGAGCAGTACTTC	CATSDVGQGAYEQYF
TRBJ2-1	.	TRBV10-3	.	TGTGCCATCAGTGATTCCCGAGGAAGCTCCTACAATGAGCAGTTCTTC	CAISDSRGSSYNEQFF
TRBJ2-2	.	TRBV7-8	TRBD2	TGTGCCAGCGGACCCGGGACTAGCCACACCGGGGAGCTGTTTTTT	CASGPGTSHTGELFF
TRBJ1-1	.	TRBV19	.	TGTGCCAGTAGTCAGAGAGCGACTGAAGCTTTCTTT	CASSQRATEAFF
TRBJ2-4	.	TRBV18	.	TGTGCCAGCTCACCATCCGAACCTAAAAACATTCAGTACTTC	CASSPSEPKNIQYF
TRBJ2-3	.	TRBV3-1	.	TGTGCCAGCAGCCAAATAGGAGATACGCAGTATTTT	CASSQIGDTQYF
TRBJ2-5	once	TRBV29-1	TRBD2	TGCAGCGAGAGGACTAGCGGGACCTCGGGCCAAGAGACCCAGTACTTC	CSERTSGTSGQETQYF
TRBJ2-5	.	TRBV30	.	TGTGCCTGGAGTACCAGGGAGACCCAGTACTTC	CAWSTRETQYF